This T cell receptor beta chain was captured in a study of regulatory T cells in long-lasting Graves disease. Trimming left V 3 bases short and J 2 bases short, with 15 bases between. The CDR3 extends over 15 amino acids. The V gene's germline CDR1 is SGHRS and CDR2 YFSETQ. Study-wide findings and caveats: Sharing of public clonotypes was greater in persistent patients (under 3,000) than in new patients (around 1,000).

The time point denotes: persistent/refractory GD, antithyroid drugs over 5 years with positive TRAb. The TCR library was prepared using RNA isolated from PBMCs. All patients originated from an endocrinology department located in Xi'an, China. Remarks on this clonotype: As yet, its antigen is unknown.

Building of the TCR beta libraries involved iRepertoire HTBI primers and Arm-PCR of CDR3 regions. TCRdb re-derived calls from the multiplex PCR reads in MiXCR, one entry per CDR3 protein. Of around 500,000 distinct CDR3 sequences in the sample, around 21% were seen once. The receptor was derived from a female donor with Graves disease. This chain connects TRBV5-1 to TRBJ2-7, with D possibly TRBD1 on 6 matching bases. The material sequenced was peripheral blood mononuclear cells (PBMCs), taken when the disease was refractory, from a patient treated with antithyroid drugs. The CDR3 region is CASSSRLDRAYEQYF. In DNA form, the CDR3 reads TGCGCCAGCAGCTCCAGGCTGGACAGAGCCTACGAGCAGTACTTC.